The 31 T cell receptor beta chains reported below all come from one sample, sequenced in a study of CD8+CD57+ T cells in acquired aplastic anemia. CDR3 and TCR beta VDJ profiling relied on genomic DNA as the template. TCRdb processed the reads anew with MiXCR; each CDR3 protein has one entry. This repertoire shows more than 100,000 distinct CDR3 sequences, around 48% found once; its top ten account for about 2.3%. The sample consisted of sorted CD4+, CD8+, or CD8+CD57+ T cells (not recorded which) from PBMCs. The receptors shown here come from a human donor in good health, serving as a control.

This clonotype was seen repeatedly, ten times or more. CDR3 coding DNA: TGTGCCACCAGCAGAGATGGGGCACCCGGGGAGCTGTTTTTT. The encoded protein is CATSRDGAPGELFF. The V call is TRBV15, the J call TRBJ2-2; possible D gene TRBD1, 5 bases. Trimming stripped 0 bases from V and 6 bases from J, with 8 bases between. The germline V gene encodes CDR1 LNHNV and CDR2 YYDKDF (reference sequence). This CDR3 has 14 residues.

As concerns this clonotype: The germline gene is not matched at one end of the junction; a read error may be the cause. The CDR3 DNA is TGTGCCCGCAGCCCGGAGGGGACAGGGGAGGACACCATACATTTT. Translation gives CARSPEGTGEDTIHF. This chain uses TRBV4-2 with TRBJ1-3; 10 bases match TRBD1. There are 15 residues in the CDR3. Germline CDR1 is LGHNA and CDR2 is YNFKEQ.

The J gene is TRBJ2-7, the V gene TRBV20-1; 8 positions agree with TRBD2. The CDR3 length is 13 residues. V lost 2 bases and J lost 2; bases outside the gene matches: 2. Germline V lookup: CDR1 DFQATT, CDR2 SNEGSKA (reference sequence). CDR3 sequence reads: CSARQREPYEQYF. The DNA of the CDR3 is TGCAGTGCTAGACAGCGGGAGCCCTACGAGCAGTACTTC.

The rearrangement joins TRBV2 to TRBJ2-7, with 8 positions matching TRBD1. The ends lost 4 bases at V and 2 bases at J; junction bases unmatched: 1. CDR1 and CDR2 from the germline V gene are SNHLY and FYNNEI. The CDR3 totals 13 residues. The CDR3 loop is CASSGTGTYEQYF. CDR3 nucleotides: TGTGCCAGCAGTGGGACAGGGACCTACGAGCAGTACTTC.

In this sample, this clonotype turned up many times. The chain recombines TRBV7-9 with TRBJ1-3; D is possibly TRBD1 (5 bases). Trimming removed 5 bases at V and 4 bases at J, with 9 bases between. The length of the CDR3 is 13 residues. Germline assignment: CDR1 SEHNR and CDR2 FQNEAQ (reference sequence). The CDR3 sequence: CASSPWGGNTIYF. DNA for the CDR3: TGTGCCAGCAGCCCCTGGGGGGGAAACACCATATATTTT.

CDR3: CSAILLAGGLNEQYF. The CDR3 DNA reads TGCAGTGCTATCCTTCTAGCGGGGGGGCTAAACGAGCAGTACTTC. This chain joins TRBV20-1 and TRBJ2-7; 12 bases align to TRBD2. The CDR3 has 15 residues. Trimming cost V 4 bases and J 5 bases; bases outside gene matches: 9. Germline V gives CDR1 DFQATT, CDR2 SNEGSKA (reference sequence).

There are many counts of this clonotype. The V call is TRBV2, the J call TRBJ2-1; a weak D match, TRBD1 (5 bases). This CDR3 spans 13 amino acids. Germline V CDR1 and CDR2: SNHLY, FYNNEI. The V gene lost 3 bases and the J gene lost 9 bases, with 12 bases spanning the gap. CDR3 sequence: CASSESREGEQFF. The CDR3 DNA reads TGTGCCAGCAGTGAGAGCAGGGAAGGTGAGCAGTTCTTC.

The chain joins TRBV5-4 to TRBJ2-1; unclear D gene. The CDR3 consists of 15 residues. Trimming removed 0 bases at V and 7 bases at J, with 14 bases between. CDR1 is SGHNT and CDR2 is YYREEE in the germline V gene (reference sequence). CDR3: CASSLAQEEVNEQFF. In DNA, the CDR3 is TGTGCCAGCAGCTTGGCCCAGGAAGAGGTTAATGAGCAGTTCTTC.

This clonotype was found once. One junction end disagrees with the germline gene, perhaps due to a read error. The V call is TRBV14, the J call TRBJ2-3; no firm D call. There are 10 residues in the CDR3. CDR1 and CDR2 (germline): SGHDN, FVKESK. Here the CDR3 DNA reads TGTGCCAGCAGCCAAGATAGGCAGTATTTT. Translation: CASSQDRQYF.

J is TRBJ2-7 and V is TRBV20-1; no clear D. Germline CDR1 DFQATT, CDR2 SNEGSKA (reference sequence). CDR3 length equals 13 residues. Trimming took off 5 bases at V and 4 bases at J, with 15 bases between the two ends. CDR3 nucleotide sequence: TGCAGTGCTGTCTACCCGGACGAGTACGAGCAGTACTTC. It encodes CSAVYPDEYEQYF.

This clonotype was seen at least ten times. The gene calls are TRBV7-9 and TRBJ1-2; D is perhaps TRBD1 (5 bases). The CDR3 is 13 amino acids. Germline V gene lookup returns CDR1 SEHNR and CDR2 FQNEAQ (reference sequence). Trimming shortened V by 3 bases and J by 3 bases, and 8 bases separated the two germline ends. CDR3 coding DNA: TGTGCCAGCAGCTTGGCACAGGACTATGGCTACACCTTC. It translates to CASSLAQDYGYTF.

This chain connects TRBV2 to TRBJ1-5, with a possible D match to TRBD1 (6 bases). The ends were cut back, 5 bases at V and 5 bases at J, with 13 bases in the middle. The germline V gene encodes CDR1 SNHLY and CDR2 FYNNEI. The CDR3 totals 14 residues. The CDR3 region has the DNA TGTGCCAGCAGTACAACAGGGTCGGATCAGCCCCAGCATTTT. Protein sequence: CASSTTGSDQPQHF. Together with reference TRBV2 and TRBJ1-5, the CDR3 gives the full variable domain: EPEVTQTPSHQVTQMGQEVILRCVPISNHLYFYWYRQILGQKVEFLVSFYNNEISEKSEIFDDQFSVERPDGSNFTLKIRSTKLEDSAMYFCASSTTGSDQPQHFGDGTRLSIL.

This clonotype was detected only a few times. This CDR3 is CSVEPHLYGYTF. The CDR3 region has the DNA TGCAGCGTTGAACCCCATCTCTATGGCTACACCTTC. The chain combines TRBV29-1 with TRBJ1-2; no clear D gene. Germline V gene sequence: CDR1 SQVTM, CDR2 ANQGSEA. CDR3 size: 12 residues. Deletions cut 2 bases from V and 4 bases from J, with 8 bases between.

This rearrangement joins TRBV29-1 to TRBJ1-2; D perhaps matches TRBD1 (6 bases). V lost 4 bases, J lost 0 bases, and 12 bases lay in between. Germline-derived CDR1 and CDR2 are SQVTM and ANQGSEA. This CDR3 has 14 residues. The chain's CDR3 is CSVVLSGANYGYTF. The CDR3 DNA is TGCAGCGTTGTGTTGTCAGGGGCTAACTATGGCTACACCTTC.

This clonotype appeared a few times. CDR3 residues: CATSRKGQGGEQYF. In nucleotides, the CDR3 is TGTGCCACCAGCAGAAAGGGACAGGGGGGCGAGCAGTACTTC. The chain is built from TRBV15 and TRBJ2-7; 11 nucleotides match TRBD1. Per germline, CDR1 LNHNV and CDR2 YYDKDF (reference sequence). The CDR3 sequence is 14 residues long. Trimming at V came to 2 bases and at J to 6 bases, leaving 3 bases not matched to a gene. The full variable domain, completed using reference TRBV15 and TRBJ2-7, is DAMVIQNPRYQVTQFGKPVTLSCSQTLNHNVMYWYQQKSSQAPKLLFHYYDKDFNNEADTPDNFQSRRPNTSFCFLDIRSPGLGDTAMYLCATSRKGQGGEQYFGPGTRLTVT.

Of note for this clonotype: An end of the junction does not agree with germline; a read error may underlie this. For the CDR3, the DNA is TGTGCCAGCAGTGACGAACAGCGGGCCTACAACGAGCAGTTCTTC. Translation: CASSDEQRAYNEQFF. V and J are TRBV2 and TRBJ2-1, with D maybe TRBD2 (6 bases). Looked up from germline, CDR1 is SNHLY and CDR2 is FYNNEI. The CDR3 length is 15 residues.

The rearrangement joins TRBV10-3 to TRBJ2-5; TRBD2 matches at 13 bases. This CDR3 spans 16 amino acids. Per germline, CDR1 ENHRY and CDR2 SYGVKD. Trimming removed 3 bases from V and 5 bases from J; junction bases left unmatched: 6. In DNA form, the CDR3 reads TGTGCCATCAGTGACGACGGACTAGCGGGAGTGGAGACCCAGTACTTC. Translation gives CAISDDGLAGVETQYF.

The V and J genes are TRBV6-6 and TRBJ2-5; D gene uncertain. Trimming took off 2 bases at V and 2 bases at J, with 3 bases between the two ends. Germline V gene data show CDR1 as MNHNY and CDR2 as SVGAGI (reference sequence). This CDR3 region has 12 residues. The CDR3 spells CASSYAQETQYF. In nucleotides, the CDR3 is TGTGCCAGCAGTTACGCTCAAGAGACCCAGTACTTC.

The J gene is TRBJ2-3, the V gene TRBV9, with D possibly matching TRBD2 (6 bases). Trimming shortened V by 0 bases and J by 2 bases, and 10 bases separated the two germline ends. The CDR3 runs 15 residues. In germline, CDR1 is SGDLS, CDR2 YYNGEE. This CDR3 is CASSVGGGATDTQYF. CDR3 in DNA: TGTGCCAGCAGCGTAGGTGGAGGGGCCACAGATACGCAGTATTTT.

With respect to this clonotype: The CDR3 carries no conserved terminal phenylalanine or tryptophan, so it likely arises from a read error. For the CDR3, the DNA is TGTGCCAGCAGCTCAATTACGGGCTTGGCGGATGGCTACACCCTC. It codes for CASSSITGLADGYTL. The chain links TRBV5-4 to TRBJ1-2; no clear D. Deletions cut 3 bases from V and 6 bases from J, with 18 bases between. The CDR3 spans 15 residues. Per germline, CDR1 SGHNT and CDR2 YYREEE (reference sequence).

The V and J genes are TRBV10-3 and TRBJ2-3; D is unresolved. The CDR3 loop spans 14 amino acids. The germline V gene has CDR1 ENHRY and CDR2 SYGVKD. V lost 0 bases to trimming and J lost 2 bases, with 6 bases between them. This chain's CDR3 is CAISESDFTDTQYF. The CDR3 coding sequence is TGTGCCATCAGTGAGTCCGACTTCACAGATACGCAGTATTTT.

CDR3 sequence reads: CASNLAGQEVSYEQYF. The CDR3 nucleotides read TGTGCCAGCAACCTAGCGGGACAGGAGGTCTCCTACGAGCAGTACTTC. The rearrangement uses TRBV2 and TRBJ2-7; D is perhaps TRBD2 (9 bases). V was cut by 7 bases and J by 0 bases, with 19 bases left in between. The CDR3 loop spans 16 amino acids. From germline, CDR1 is SNHLY and CDR2 FYNNEI.

The sample holds many counts of this clonotype. The chain combines TRBV6-6 with TRBJ1-5; TRBD1 is a possible D gene (5 bases). V was pared by 6 bases and J by 3 bases, with 9 bases between. Germline V lookup: CDR1 MNHNY, CDR2 SVGAGI (reference sequence). This CDR3 contains 13 residues. The CDR3 is CASSRQFNQPQHF. CDR3 DNA: TGTGCCAGCAGCCGACAGTTCAATCAGCCCCAGCATTTT.

Many counts were recorded for this clonotype. The chain has TRBV6-1 and TRBJ1-2, with TRBD1 matching 8 bases. Germline V lookup: CDR1 MNHNS, CDR2 SASEGT. This CDR3 comprises 16 residues. V lost 8 bases and J lost 8; bases outside the gene matches: 19. The CDR3 spells CASRVKGQGRLDGYTF. DNA of the CDR3: TGTGCCAGCCGAGTTAAAGGACAGGGAAGGTTGGACGGCTACACCTTC.

A remark on this clonotype: This may be a read error, as it is one base from a much larger clone. V is TRBV10-3 and J is TRBJ1-3, with 7 bases identical to TRBD1. The trim removed 6 bases at V and 2 bases at J, leaving 4 bases unmatched. The germline gives CDR1 ENHRY, CDR2 SYGVKD. This CDR3 has 14 amino acids. The CDR3 reads CAISRQGPGNTIYF. CDR3 DNA: TGTGCCATCAGCCGACAGGGACCTGGAAACACCATATATTTT.

The sample holds one count of this clonotype. The chain couples TRBV25-1 to TRBJ2-3, with 7 bases aligning to TRBD1. The CDR3 covers 17 residues. The V segment lost 4 bases and the J segment 2 bases; nucleotides outside the gene matches: 12. Germline lookup yields CDR1 MGHDK and CDR2 SYGVNS. The CDR3 sequence: CASSAPPGDRDTDTQYF. The CDR3 DNA reads TGTGCCAGCAGTGCACCACCTGGCGACAGGGACACAGATACGCAGTATTTT.

This sequence joins TRBV20-1 and TRBJ2-7, with 15 bases aligning to TRBD2. The CDR3 consists of 17 residues. V lost 0 bases and J lost 3; bases outside the gene matches: 6. CDR1 is DFQATT and CDR2 is SNEGSKA in the germline V gene (reference sequence). DNA for the CDR3: TGCAGTGCTAGAGACCCGGGACTAGCGGGGGGACGCTACGAGCAGTACTTC. As protein: CSARDPGLAGGRYEQYF.

The V call is TRBV15, the J call TRBJ2-7; D is tentatively TRBD1 or TRBD2 (5 bases each). Germline V gene data show CDR1 as LNHNV and CDR2 as YYDKDF (reference sequence). The CDR3 has 15 amino acids. Trimming shortened V by 3 bases and J by 6 bases, and 18 bases separated the two germline ends. For the CDR3, the DNA is TGTGCCACCAGCAGGGGCGGGCAGGGCAAAGGCGAGCAGTACTTC. Protein: CATSRGGQGKGEQYF.

This clonotype was found many times. The chain has TRBV2 and TRBJ2-7; D is uncertain. This CDR3 is 15 amino acids long. Germline V gives CDR1 SNHLY, CDR2 FYNNEI. V shed 4 bases and J shed 2 bases, with 15 bases lying between them. This CDR3 reads CASSVESEITYEQYF. The CDR3, as DNA: TGTGCCAGCAGTGTTGAATCGGAGATCACCTACGAGCAGTACTTC.

This clonotype was observed many times. The chain couples TRBV10-3 to TRBJ1-1; tentatively, D is TRBD1 (5 bases). CDR1 and CDR2 (germline): ENHRY, SYGVKD. V gave up 10 bases and J gave up 1 base, with 13 bases separating them. This CDR3 contains 13 residues. This chain's CDR3 is CATRGEGNTEAFF. CDR3 coding DNA: TGTGCCACCCGGGGGGAAGGGAACACTGAAGCTTTCTTT.

This clonotype was detected ten times or more. The CDR3 here is CASSGGTGGRYEQYF. CDR3 bases: TGTGCCAGCAGTGGCGGGACAGGGGGCCGGTACGAGCAGTACTTC. The chain uses TRBV6-2 or TRBV6-3 and TRBJ2-7; 12 bases align to TRBD1. The trim removed 5 bases at V and 4 bases at J, leaving 6 bases unmatched. Germline V CDR1 and CDR2: MNHEY, SVGEGT. The CDR3 sequence is 15 residues long.